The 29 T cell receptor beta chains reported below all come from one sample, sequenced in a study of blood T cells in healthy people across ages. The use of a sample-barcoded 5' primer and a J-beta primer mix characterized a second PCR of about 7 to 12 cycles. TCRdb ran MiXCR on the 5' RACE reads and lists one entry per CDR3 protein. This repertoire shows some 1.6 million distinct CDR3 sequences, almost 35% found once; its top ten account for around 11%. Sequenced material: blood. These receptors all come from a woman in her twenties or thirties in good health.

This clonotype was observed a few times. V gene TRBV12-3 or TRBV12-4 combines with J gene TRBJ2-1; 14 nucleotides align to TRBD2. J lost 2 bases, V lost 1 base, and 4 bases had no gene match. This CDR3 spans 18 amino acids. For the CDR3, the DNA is TGTGCCAGCAGTTTAGGGGGGACTAGCGGGAGAGCCTACAATGAGCAGTTCTTC. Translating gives CASSLGGTSGRAYNEQFF.

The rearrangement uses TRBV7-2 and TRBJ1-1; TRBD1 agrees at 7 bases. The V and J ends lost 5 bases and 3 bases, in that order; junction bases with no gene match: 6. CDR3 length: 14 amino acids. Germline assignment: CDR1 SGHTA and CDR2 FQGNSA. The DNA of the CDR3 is TGTGCCAGCAGCGTTGGGACAGCTTACACTGAAGCTTTCTTT. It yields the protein CASSVGTAYTEAFF.

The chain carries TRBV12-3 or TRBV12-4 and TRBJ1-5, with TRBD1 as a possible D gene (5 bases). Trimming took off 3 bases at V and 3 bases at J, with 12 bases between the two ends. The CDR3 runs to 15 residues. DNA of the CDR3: TGTGCCAGCAGTTTCTTCGGGGCCCTCAATCAGCCCCAGCATTTT. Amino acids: CASSFFGALNQPQHF.

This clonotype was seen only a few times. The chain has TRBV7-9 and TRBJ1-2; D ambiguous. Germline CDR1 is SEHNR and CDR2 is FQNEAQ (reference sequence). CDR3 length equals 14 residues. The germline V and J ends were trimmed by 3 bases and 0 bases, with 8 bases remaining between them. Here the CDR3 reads CASSFTPTNYGYTF. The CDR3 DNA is TGTGCCAGCAGCTTTACACCGACTAACTATGGCTACACCTTC.

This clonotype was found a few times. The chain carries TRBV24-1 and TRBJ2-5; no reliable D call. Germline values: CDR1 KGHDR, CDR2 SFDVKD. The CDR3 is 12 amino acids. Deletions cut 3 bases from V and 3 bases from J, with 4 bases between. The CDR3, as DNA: TGTGCCACCAGTGATACGGAAGAGACCCAGTACTTC. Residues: CATSDTEETQYF.

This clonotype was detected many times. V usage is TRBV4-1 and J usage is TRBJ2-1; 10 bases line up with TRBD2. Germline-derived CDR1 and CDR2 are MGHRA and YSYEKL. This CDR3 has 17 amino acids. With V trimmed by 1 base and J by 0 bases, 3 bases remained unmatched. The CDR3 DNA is TGCGCCAGCAGCCAAGTTGTAGCGGGGGGCTCCTACAATGAGCAGTTCTTC. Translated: CASSQVVAGGSYNEQFF.

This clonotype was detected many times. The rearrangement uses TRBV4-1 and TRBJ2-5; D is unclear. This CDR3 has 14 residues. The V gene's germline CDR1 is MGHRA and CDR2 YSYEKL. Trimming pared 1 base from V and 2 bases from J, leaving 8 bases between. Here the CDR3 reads CASSQGPSQETQYF. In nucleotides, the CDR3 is TGCGCCAGCAGCCAAGGGCCATCTCAAGAGACCCAGTACTTC.

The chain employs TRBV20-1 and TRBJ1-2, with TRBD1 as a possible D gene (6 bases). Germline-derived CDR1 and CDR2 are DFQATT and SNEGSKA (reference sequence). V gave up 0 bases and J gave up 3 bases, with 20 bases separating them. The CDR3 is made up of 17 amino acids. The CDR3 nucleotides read TGCAGTGCTAGAGAGGGGGCCGCCAGCTGGGGAGACTATGGCTACACCTTC. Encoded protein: CSAREGAASWGDYGYTF.

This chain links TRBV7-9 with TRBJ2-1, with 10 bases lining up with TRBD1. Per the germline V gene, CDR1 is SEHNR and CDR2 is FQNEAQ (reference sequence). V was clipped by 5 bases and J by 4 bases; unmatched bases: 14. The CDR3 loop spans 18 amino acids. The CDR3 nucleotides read TGTGCCAGCAGCCCGCCGCCGGCGACAGGGGGCAAATACAATGAGCAGTTCTTC. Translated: CASSPPPATGGKYNEQFF.

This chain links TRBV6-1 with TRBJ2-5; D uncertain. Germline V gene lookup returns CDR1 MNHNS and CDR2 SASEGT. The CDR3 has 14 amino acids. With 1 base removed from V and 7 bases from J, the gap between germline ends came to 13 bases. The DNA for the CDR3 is TGTGCCAGCAGTGAAGAGGCATACTGGGGGACCCAGTACTTC. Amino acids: CASSEEAYWGTQYF.

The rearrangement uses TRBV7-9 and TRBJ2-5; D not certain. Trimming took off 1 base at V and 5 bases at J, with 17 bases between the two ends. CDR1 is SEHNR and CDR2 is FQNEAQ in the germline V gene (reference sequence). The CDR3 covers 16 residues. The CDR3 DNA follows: TGTGCCAGCAGCTTAGACTCATCCCTTCGAGTTGAGACCCAGTACTTC. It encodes CASSLDSSLRVETQYF. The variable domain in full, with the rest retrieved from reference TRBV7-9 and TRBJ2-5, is DTGVSQNPRHKITKRGQNVTFRCDPISEHNRLYWYRQTLGQGPEFLTYFQNEAQLEKSRLLSDRFSAERPKGSFSTLEIQRTEQGDSAMYLCASSLDSSLRVETQYFGPGTRLLVL.

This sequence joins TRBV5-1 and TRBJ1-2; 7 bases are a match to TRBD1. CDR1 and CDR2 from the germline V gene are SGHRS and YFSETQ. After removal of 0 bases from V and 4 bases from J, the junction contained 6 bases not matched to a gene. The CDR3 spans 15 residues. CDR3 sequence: CASSLDMGTAYGYTF. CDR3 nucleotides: TGCGCCAGCAGCTTGGATATGGGGACAGCCTATGGCTACACCTTC.

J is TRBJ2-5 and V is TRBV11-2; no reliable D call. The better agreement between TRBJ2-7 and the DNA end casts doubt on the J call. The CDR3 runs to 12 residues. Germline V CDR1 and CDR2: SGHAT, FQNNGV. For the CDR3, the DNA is TGTGCCAGCAGCTTATACGGTCCCGAGCAGTACTTC. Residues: CASSLYGPEQYF.

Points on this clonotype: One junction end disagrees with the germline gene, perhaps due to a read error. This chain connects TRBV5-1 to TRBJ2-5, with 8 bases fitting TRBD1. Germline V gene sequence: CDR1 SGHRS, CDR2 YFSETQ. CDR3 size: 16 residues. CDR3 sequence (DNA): TGCACCAGCAGCTTGAGACAGGGGCGAAAACAAGAGACCCAGTACTTC. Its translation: CTSSLRQGRKQETQYF.

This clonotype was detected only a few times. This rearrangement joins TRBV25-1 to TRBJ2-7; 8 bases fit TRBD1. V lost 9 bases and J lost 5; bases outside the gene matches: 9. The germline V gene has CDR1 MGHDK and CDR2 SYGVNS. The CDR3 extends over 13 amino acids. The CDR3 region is CASSGTGDHEQYF. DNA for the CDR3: TGTGCCAGTTCCGGGACAGGAGACCACGAGCAGTACTTC.

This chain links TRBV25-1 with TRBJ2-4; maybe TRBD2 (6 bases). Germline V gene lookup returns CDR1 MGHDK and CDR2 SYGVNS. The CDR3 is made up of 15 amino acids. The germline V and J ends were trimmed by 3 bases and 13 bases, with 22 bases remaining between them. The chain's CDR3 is CASSDPAGPLGEQYF. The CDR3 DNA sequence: TGTGCCAGCAGTGATCCGGCGGGACCGCTGGGAGAGCAGTACTTC.

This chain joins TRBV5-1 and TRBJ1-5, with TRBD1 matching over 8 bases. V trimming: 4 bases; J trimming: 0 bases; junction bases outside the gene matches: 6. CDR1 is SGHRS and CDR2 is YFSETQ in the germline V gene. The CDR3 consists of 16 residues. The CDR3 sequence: CASSPGGSFSNQPQHF. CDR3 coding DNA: TGCGCCAGCAGCCCAGGGGGCAGCTTTAGCAATCAGCCCCAGCATTTT.

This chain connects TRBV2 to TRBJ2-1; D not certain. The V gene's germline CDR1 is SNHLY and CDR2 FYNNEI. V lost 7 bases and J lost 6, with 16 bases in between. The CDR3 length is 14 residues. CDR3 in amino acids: CASKGLDPLNEQFF. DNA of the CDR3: TGTGCCAGCAAAGGGCTAGACCCCCTCAATGAGCAGTTCTTC. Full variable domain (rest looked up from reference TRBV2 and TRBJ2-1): EPEVTQTPSHQVTQMGQEVILRCVPISNHLYFYWYRQILGQKVEFLVSFYNNEISEKSEIFDDQFSVERPDGSNFTLKIRSTKLEDSAMYFCASKGLDPLNEQFFGPGTRLTVL.

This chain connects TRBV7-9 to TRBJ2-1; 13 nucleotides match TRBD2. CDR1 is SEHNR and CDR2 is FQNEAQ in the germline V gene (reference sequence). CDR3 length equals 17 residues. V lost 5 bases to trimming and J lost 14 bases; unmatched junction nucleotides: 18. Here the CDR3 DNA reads TGTGCCAGCAGCACACGGTCCGGGACTAGCGGGGCCGCGACGGAGTTCTTC. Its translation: CASSTRSGTSGAATEFF.

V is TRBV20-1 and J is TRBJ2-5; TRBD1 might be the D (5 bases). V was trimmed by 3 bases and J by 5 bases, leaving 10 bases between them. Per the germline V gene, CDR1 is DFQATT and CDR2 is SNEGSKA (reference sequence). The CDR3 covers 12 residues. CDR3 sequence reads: CSASRGGETQYF. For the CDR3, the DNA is TGCAGTGCTAGTAGGGGTGGGGAGACCCAGTACTTC.

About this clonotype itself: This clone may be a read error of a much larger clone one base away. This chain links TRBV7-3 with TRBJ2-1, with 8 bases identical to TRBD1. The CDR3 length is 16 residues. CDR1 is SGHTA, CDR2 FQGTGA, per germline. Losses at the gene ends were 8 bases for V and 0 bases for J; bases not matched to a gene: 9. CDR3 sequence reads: CASGPGTGSSYNEQFF. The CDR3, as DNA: TGTGCCAGCGGCCCCGGGACAGGTAGCTCCTACAATGAGCAGTTCTTC. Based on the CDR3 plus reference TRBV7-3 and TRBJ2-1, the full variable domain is GAGVSQTPSNKVTEKGKYVELRCDPISGHTALYWYRQSLGQGPEFLIYFQGTGAADDSGLPNDRFFAVRPEGSVSTLKIQRTERGDSAVYLCASGPGTGSSYNEQFFGPGTRLTVL.

The CDR3 loop reads CASSPRDRVVNYGYTF. CDR3 bases: TGTGCCAGCAGCCCCCGGGACAGGGTTGTGAACTATGGCTACACCTTC. The chain uses TRBV3-1 and TRBJ1-2, with 9 bases aligning to TRBD1. Germline CDR1 and CDR2: LGHDT and YNNKEL (reference sequence). J was trimmed by 2 bases and V by 4 bases; bases with no gene match: 8. This CDR3 comprises 16 residues.

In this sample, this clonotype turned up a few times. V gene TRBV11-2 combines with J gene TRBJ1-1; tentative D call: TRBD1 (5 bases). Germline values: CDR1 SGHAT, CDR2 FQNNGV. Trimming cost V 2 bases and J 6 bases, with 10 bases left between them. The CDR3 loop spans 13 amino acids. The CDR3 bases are TGTGCCAGCAGCTTAAACCTGGGGGCTGAAGCTTTCTTT. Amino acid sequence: CASSLNLGAEAFF.

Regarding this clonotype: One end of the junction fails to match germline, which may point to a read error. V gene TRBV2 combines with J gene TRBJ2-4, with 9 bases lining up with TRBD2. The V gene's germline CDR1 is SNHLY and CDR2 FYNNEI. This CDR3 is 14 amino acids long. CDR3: CVSSPSGGNNIQYF. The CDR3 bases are TGTGTCAGCAGTCCGAGCGGGGGGAACAACATTCAGTACTTC.

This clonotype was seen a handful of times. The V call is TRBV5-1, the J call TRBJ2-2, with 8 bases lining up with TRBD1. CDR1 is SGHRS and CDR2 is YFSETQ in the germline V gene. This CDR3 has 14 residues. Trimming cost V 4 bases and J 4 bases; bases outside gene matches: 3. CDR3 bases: TGCGCCAGCAGCGCAGGGGGCCCCACCGGGGAGCTGTTTTTT. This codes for CASSAGGPTGELFF. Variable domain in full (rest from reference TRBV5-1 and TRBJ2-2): KAGVTQTPRYLIKTRGQQVTLSCSPISGHRSVSWYQQTPGQGLQFLFEYFSETQRNKGNFPGRFSGRQFSNSRSEMNVSTLELGDSALYLCASSAGGPTGELFFGEGSRLTVL.

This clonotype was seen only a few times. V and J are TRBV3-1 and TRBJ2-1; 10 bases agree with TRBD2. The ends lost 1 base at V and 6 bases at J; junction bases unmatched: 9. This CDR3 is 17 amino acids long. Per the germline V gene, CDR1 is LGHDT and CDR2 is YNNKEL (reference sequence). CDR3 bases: TGTGCCAGCAGCCAAGTCGTACTAGCGGGACCTACCAATGAGCAGTTCTTC. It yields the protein CASSQVVLAGPTNEQFF.

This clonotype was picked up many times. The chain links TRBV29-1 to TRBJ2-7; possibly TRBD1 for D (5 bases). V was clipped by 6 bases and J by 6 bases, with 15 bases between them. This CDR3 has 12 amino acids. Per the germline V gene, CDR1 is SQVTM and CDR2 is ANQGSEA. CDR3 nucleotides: TGCAGCGTCAGAACTGGGGCTCGCGAGCAGTACTTC. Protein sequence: CSVRTGAREQYF.

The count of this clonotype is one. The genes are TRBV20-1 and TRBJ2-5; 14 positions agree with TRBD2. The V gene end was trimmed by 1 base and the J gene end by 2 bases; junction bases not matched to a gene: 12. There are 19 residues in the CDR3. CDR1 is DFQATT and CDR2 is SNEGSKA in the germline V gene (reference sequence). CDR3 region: CSARVLRGTSGGQQETQYF. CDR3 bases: TGCAGTGCTAGAGTCCTACGCGGGACTAGCGGGGGTCAACAAGAGACCCAGTACTTC.

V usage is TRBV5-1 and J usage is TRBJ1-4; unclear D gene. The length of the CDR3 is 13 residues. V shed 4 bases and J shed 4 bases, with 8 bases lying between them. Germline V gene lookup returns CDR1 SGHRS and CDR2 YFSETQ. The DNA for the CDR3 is TGCGCCAGCAGCCGTCTCAGTAATGAAAAACTGTTTTTT. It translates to CASSRLSNEKLFF.